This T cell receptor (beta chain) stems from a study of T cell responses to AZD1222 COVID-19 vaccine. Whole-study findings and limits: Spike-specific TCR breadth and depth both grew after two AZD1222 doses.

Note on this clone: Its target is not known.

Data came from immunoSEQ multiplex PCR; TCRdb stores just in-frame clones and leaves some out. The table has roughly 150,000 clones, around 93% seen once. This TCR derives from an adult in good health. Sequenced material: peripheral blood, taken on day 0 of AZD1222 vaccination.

The CDR3 region has the DNA TGTGCCAGCAGCTTCCAACGGGATCAGCCCCAGCATTTT. Translated, it gives CASSFQRDQPQHF. The rearrangement uses TRBV7-2 and TRBJ1-5; D unresolved. V lost 3 bases and J lost 5, with 8 bases in between. Germline lookup yields CDR1 SGHTA and CDR2 FQGNSA. The CDR3 is 13 amino acids. The variable domain in full, with the rest retrieved from reference TRBV7-2 and TRBJ1-5, is GAGVSQSPSNKVTEKGKDVELRCDPISGHTALYWYRQSLGQGLEFLIYFQGNSAPDKSGLPSDRFSAERTGGSVSTLTIQRTQQEDSAVYLCASSFQRDQPQHFGDGTRLSIL.